This T cell receptor beta chain is drawn from a study of shared clonotypes between healthy human individuals. Across the whole study: Each donor contributed plates that comprised three CD4 naive, three CD4 memory, two CD8 naive and one CD8 memory.

Here immunoSEQ multiplex PCR was the method, and the copy in TCRdb shows in-frame clones only, minus some. The data show 600,000 or so clones, with about 95% seen just once and around 0.11% held by the top ten. Germline assignment: CDR1 SEHNR and CDR2 FQNEAQ (reference sequence). V was trimmed by 5 bases and J by 1 base, leaving 18 bases between them. The CDR3 loop spans 18 amino acids. In the naive CD8 group, cells lacked CD45RO and were positively selected for CCR7, so terminally differentiated effector memory CD45RA+ cells were left out. The sample comprised naive CD8+ T cells sorted from blood. The J gene is TRBJ2-6, the V gene TRBV7-9, with D perhaps TRBD1 or TRBD2 (5 bases each). The source of this sequence is a woman between 25 and 40 years old in good health. The CDR3 region has the DNA TGTGCCAGCAGCGAAGGGGAGTTCGGTCGGTCTGGGGCCAACGTCCTGACTTTC. This gives the protein CASSEGEFGRSGANVLTF.